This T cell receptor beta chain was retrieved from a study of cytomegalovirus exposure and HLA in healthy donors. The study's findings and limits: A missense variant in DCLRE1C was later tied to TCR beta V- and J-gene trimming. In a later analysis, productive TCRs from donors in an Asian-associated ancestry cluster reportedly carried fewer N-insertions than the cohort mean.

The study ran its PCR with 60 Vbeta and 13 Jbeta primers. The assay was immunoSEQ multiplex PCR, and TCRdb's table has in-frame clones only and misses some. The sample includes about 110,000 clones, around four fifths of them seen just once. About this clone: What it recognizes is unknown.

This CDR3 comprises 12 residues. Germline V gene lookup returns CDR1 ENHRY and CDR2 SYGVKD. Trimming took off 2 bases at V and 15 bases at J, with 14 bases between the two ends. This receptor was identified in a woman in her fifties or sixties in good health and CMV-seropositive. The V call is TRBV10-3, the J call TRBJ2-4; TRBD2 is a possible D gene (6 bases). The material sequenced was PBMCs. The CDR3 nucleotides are TGTGCCATCAGTGAGGGGGGACTGTATTGGTACTTC. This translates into CAISEGGLYWYF.